The 15 T cell receptor beta chains given below trace back to one sample, sequenced in a study of identical twins. MiXCR, applied by TCRdb to the 5' RACE reads, yields one record per CDR3 protein. In the table there are around 220,000 distinct CDR3 sequences, around 15% of which are singletons. The sample was memory (CD45RO+) T cells sorted from blood. These receptors all stem from a woman between 18 and 29 years old in good health.

The rearrangement uses TRBV11-2 and TRBJ2-3; TRBD1 agrees at 9 bases. The CDR3 has 12 amino acids. Trimming at V came to 5 bases and at J to 9 bases, leaving 3 bases not matched to a gene. Germline-derived CDR1 and CDR2 are SGHAT and FQNNGV. CDR3: CASSRGTGTQYF. In nucleotides, the CDR3 is TGTGCCAGCAGCCGAGGGACAGGGACGCAGTATTTT.

The chain has TRBV27 and TRBJ1-4; D call uncertain. With 6 bases removed from V and 5 bases from J, the gap between germline ends came to 10 bases. CDR3 length: 13 residues. From germline, CDR1 is MNHEY and CDR2 SMNVEV (reference sequence). The CDR3, as DNA: TGTGCCAGCAGCCGAGCGGGAAATGAAAAACTGTTTTTT. Encoded protein: CASSRAGNEKLFF.

This clonotype was counted a single time. The chain has TRBV6-2 or TRBV6-3 and TRBJ2-2; D gene uncertain. This CDR3 contains 13 residues. Trimming took 7 bases from V and 5 from J, leaving 11 bases between them. CDR1 is MNHEY, CDR2 SVGEGT, per germline. CDR3 nucleotides: TGTGCCAGCACCACCCTGGAGACCGGGGAGCTGTTTTTT. It is translated as CASTTLETGELFF.

The chain employs TRBV21-1 and TRBJ2-6; TRBD2, the table's D call, was not compared with the DNA. TRBV21-1 is recorded as a pseudogene. The CDR3 loop spans 18 amino acids. The CDR3 protein is CASSPGRAGPSGANVLTF. CDR3 nucleotide sequence: TGTGCCAGCAGCCCAGGACGTGCGGGGCCCTCTGGGGCCAACGTCCTGACTTTC.

This clonotype was counted a few times. The J gene is TRBJ2-5, the V gene TRBV5-6; D is unresolved. The CDR3 consists of 13 residues. V dropped 0 bases and J dropped 3 bases, with 6 bases sitting between them. Per the germline V gene, CDR1 is SGHDT and CDR2 is YYEEEE. The CDR3 DNA reads as TGTGCCAGCAGCTTGGTACACAAAGAGACCCAGTACTTC. Encoded protein: CASSLVHKETQYF.

The genes are TRBV27 and TRBJ2-2; D possibly matches TRBD1 or TRBD2 (5 bases each). From germline, CDR1 is MNHEY and CDR2 SMNVEV (reference sequence). This CDR3 comprises 15 residues. The germline V and J ends were trimmed by 5 bases and 5 bases, with 15 bases remaining between them. CDR3 DNA: TGTGCCAGCAGTCTACGGGACGGTCGAACCGGGGAGCTGTTTTTT. This translates into CASSLRDGRTGELFF.

The sample holds a few counts of this clonotype. The CDR3 protein is CSVAPLAERTDTQYF. CDR3 nucleotide sequence: TGCAGCGTCGCGCCACTAGCGGAGCGCACAGATACGCAGTATTTT. The J gene is TRBJ2-3, the V gene TRBV29-1; TRBD2 agrees at 8 bases. The length of the CDR3 is 15 residues. The trim removed 6 bases at V and 1 base at J, leaving 9 bases unmatched. Germline V gene lookup returns CDR1 SQVTM and CDR2 ANQGSEA.

The chain has TRBV20-1 and TRBJ2-1; 8 positions agree with TRBD2. V was pared by 2 bases and J by 2 bases, with 14 bases of the junction left unmatched. Germline V CDR1 and CDR2: DFQATT, SNEGSKA (reference sequence). There are 18 residues in the CDR3. CDR3 nucleotides: TGCAGTGCTAGAATCTTAGGAAGCGGGAGAGGGACCTACAATGAGCAGTTCTTC. Amino acids: CSARILGSGRGTYNEQFF.

This clonotype is classed as medium-sized. This chain joins TRBV5-1 and TRBJ2-1, with no clear D. The germline V gene has CDR1 SGHRS and CDR2 YFSETQ. Trimming removed 0 bases from V and 3 bases from J, with 4 bases in between. This CDR3 contains 13 residues. CDR3 residues: CASSLGFYNEQFF. The CDR3 nucleotides read TGCGCCAGCAGCTTGGGCTTCTACAATGAGCAGTTCTTC.

This clonotype was observed at least ten times. The chain employs TRBV7-8 and TRBJ2-2; D is unclear. Germline V gene lookup returns CDR1 SGHVS and CDR2 FQNEAQ. Trimming stripped 4 bases from V and 6 bases from J, with 12 bases between. This CDR3 is built from 14 residues. This CDR3 is CASSSDLAAGELFF. CDR3 coding DNA: TGTGCCAGCAGCTCAGACCTGGCAGCCGGGGAGCTGTTTTTT.

This rearrangement joins TRBV12-3 or TRBV12-4 to TRBJ1-2; D not resolved. The CDR3 runs to 12 residues. Trimming took off 1 base at V and 8 bases at J, with 8 bases between the two ends. Written as DNA, the CDR3 is TGTGCCAGCAGTTTAGTCAGGTCCGGCTACACCTTC. As protein: CASSLVRSGYTF.

V usage is TRBV20-1 and J usage is TRBJ2-3; 7 nucleotides align to TRBD1. J was trimmed by 3 bases and V by 3 bases; bases with no gene match: 12. The CDR3 is made up of 16 amino acids. The germline CDR1 and CDR2 sequences are DFQATT and SNEGSKA (reference sequence). The CDR3 reads CSAREYRDRSTDTQYF. The CDR3 coding sequence is TGCAGTGCTAGGGAATACCGGGACAGAAGTACAGATACGCAGTATTTT.

This clonotype has ten or more counts. The chain employs TRBV11-3 and TRBJ1-1; D is possibly TRBD1 (5 bases). The V gene lost 4 bases and the J gene lost 0 bases, with 15 bases spanning the gap. The CDR3 sequence is 16 residues long. Germline V lookup: CDR1 SGHNT, CDR2 YENEEA. The CDR3 coding sequence is TGTGCCAGCAGCTCTTTAGGACGGGGCATGAACACTGAAGCTTTCTTT. Its protein product is CASSSLGRGMNTEAFF.

This clonotype was counted a few times. The rearrangement links TRBV11-2 to TRBJ2-5; 11 bases align to TRBD2. The length of the CDR3 is 16 residues. V gave up 5 bases and J gave up 2 bases; unmatched junction bases: 7. Germline CDR1 reads SGHAT; CDR2 reads FQNNGV. CDR3 coding DNA: TGTGCCAGCAGCCCGAGACTAGCGGGGTTACAAGAGACCCAGTACTTC. As protein: CASSPRLAGLQETQYF.

A few counts support this clonotype. J is TRBJ2-1 and V is TRBV9, with 8 positions matching TRBD2. CDR1 is SGDLS and CDR2 is YYNGEE in the germline V gene. V shed 4 bases, J shed 6 bases, and the junction held 3 bases outside the gene matches. The CDR3 runs to 13 residues. The CDR3 sequence is CASSQGLANEQFF. CDR3 nucleotide sequence: TGTGCCAGCAGCCAAGGACTAGCCAATGAGCAGTTCTTC.